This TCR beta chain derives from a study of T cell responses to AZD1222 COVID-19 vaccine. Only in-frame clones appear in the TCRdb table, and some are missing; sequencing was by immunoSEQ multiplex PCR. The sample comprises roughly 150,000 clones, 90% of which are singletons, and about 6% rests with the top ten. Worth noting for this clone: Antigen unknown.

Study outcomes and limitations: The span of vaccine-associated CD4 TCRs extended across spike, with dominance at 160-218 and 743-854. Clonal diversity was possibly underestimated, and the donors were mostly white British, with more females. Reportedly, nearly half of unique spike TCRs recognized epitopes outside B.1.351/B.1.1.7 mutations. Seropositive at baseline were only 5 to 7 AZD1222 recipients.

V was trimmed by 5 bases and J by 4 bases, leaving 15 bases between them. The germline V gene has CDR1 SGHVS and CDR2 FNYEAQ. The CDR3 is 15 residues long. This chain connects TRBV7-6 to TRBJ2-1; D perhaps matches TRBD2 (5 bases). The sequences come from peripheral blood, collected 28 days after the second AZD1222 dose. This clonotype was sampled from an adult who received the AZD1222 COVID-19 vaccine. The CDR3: CASSPDSAGYNEQFF. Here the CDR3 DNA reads TGTGCCAGCAGCCCCGATAGCGCCGGGTACAATGAGCAGTTCTTC.